Given below is one T cell receptor beta chain in context. The target antigen is unknown. Assay used: immunoSEQ multiplex PCR; TCRdb lists only in-frame clones, some missing. Altogether around 200,000 clones are present, 60% to 80% being singletons, with the ten largest covering approximately 6%. This CDR3 comprises 17 residues. CDR1 is SGHRS and CDR2 is YFSETQ in the germline V gene. J lost 1 base, V lost 4 bases, and 9 bases had no gene match. The data stem from a study of cytotoxic CD8 clonotypes in ibrutinib-treated CLL. Overall study findings and caveats: Patients had baseline clonality above age-matched healthy donors, and this clonality moved with circulating CD8+ T-cell counts. Clonality went up at ibrutinib response and then declined back toward baseline at progression. Public clonotypes were uncommon and contracted or stayed stable on treatment.

This sequence was found in a human donor with chronic lymphocytic leukemia. Sequenced material: PBMCs, taken after 12 months of ibrutinib treatment. This sequence joins TRBV5-1 and TRBJ2-1; 9 bases are a match to TRBD1. The CDR3 loop is CASSQLRTGASYNEQFF. The CDR3 region has the DNA TGCGCCAGCAGCCAGCTTAGGACAGGGGCTTCCTACAATGAGCAGTTCTTC. Full variable domain (outside the CDR3, taken from reference TRBV5-1 and TRBJ2-1): KAGVTQTPRYLIKTRGQQVTLSCSPISGHRSVSWYQQTPGQGLQFLFEYFSETQRNKGNFPGRFSGRQFSNSRSEMNVSTLELGDSALYLCASSQLRTGASYNEQFFGPGTRLTVL.